The 16 T cell receptor beta chains given below trace back to one sample, sequenced in a study of blood T cell repertoires in COVID-19. Measured with immunoSEQ multiplex PCR; TCRdb has only the in-frame clones, and not every one. The sample has around 400,000 clones; about 90% are singletons. The sample taken for sequencing was PBMCs or T cells enriched from blood (not recorded which). All receptors come from a woman aged 25 to 39 who had recovered from COVID-19.

This chain joins TRBV19 and TRBJ2-3, with a possible D match to TRBD1 (5 bases). The length of the CDR3 is 12 residues. V lost 8 bases and J 10 bases, leaving 16 bases between the germline ends. Germline loops: CDR1 LNHDA, CDR2 SQIVND (reference sequence). CDR3 region: CASRDPNRPQYF. CDR3 DNA sequence: TGTGCCAGTCGAGACCCCAACAGGCCGCAGTATTTT. The entire variable domain, with the rest obtained from reference TRBV19 and TRBJ2-3, is as follows: DGGITQSPKYLFRKEGQNVTLSCEQNLNHDAMYWYRQDPGQGLRLIYYSQIVNDFQKGDIAEGYSVSREKKESFPLTVTSAQKNPTAFYLCASRDPNRPQYFGPGTRLTVL.

The rearrangement links TRBV29-1 to TRBJ1-1; possible D gene TRBD1, 5 bases. Germline V gene sequence: CDR1 SQVTM, CDR2 ANQGSEA. There are 12 residues in the CDR3. V was pared by 6 bases and J by 1 base, with 9 bases between. CDR3 residues: CSVTTGNTEAFF. CDR3 nucleotide sequence: TGCAGCGTGACAACAGGGAACACTGAAGCTTTCTTT.

The chain employs TRBV6-1 and TRBJ2-1, with D tentatively TRBD1 (7 bases). Germline assignment: CDR1 MNHNS and CDR2 SASEGT. This CDR3 has 15 amino acids. The V end was cut by 3 bases, the J end by 4 bases, with 13 bases between. This chain's CDR3 is CASSDEEGAYNEQFF. For the CDR3, the DNA is TGTGCCAGCAGTGACGAGGAGGGGGCGTACAATGAGCAGTTCTTC.

The chain employs TRBV6-5 and TRBJ1-6; 7 bases agree with TRBD1. Germline V CDR1 and CDR2: MNHEY, SVGAGI. This CDR3 comprises 15 residues. Trimming took 6 bases from V and 7 from J; bases not matched to a gene: 9. The CDR3 protein is CASRLYRDSNSPLHF. CDR3 nucleotide sequence: TGTGCCAGCAGACTCTACCGGGACAGCAATTCACCCCTCCACTTT.

The chain links TRBV6-2 or TRBV6-3 to TRBJ2-2; 8 bases align to TRBD1. CDR3 length: 18 amino acids. The germline V gene encodes CDR1 MNHEY and CDR2 SVGEGT. With 4 bases clipped from V and 0 bases from J, the junction kept 10 bases outside the gene matches. The CDR3 region has the DNA TGTGCCAGCAGTTTCCCAATGACAGGGGCCGCGAACACCGGGGAGCTGTTTTTT. It translates to CASSFPMTGAANTGELFF.

The chain employs TRBV9 and TRBJ2-6; no clear D gene. The CDR3 sequence is 18 residues long. Looked up from germline, CDR1 is SGDLS and CDR2 is YYNGEE. Deletions cut 3 bases from V and 0 bases from J, with 16 bases between. The DNA for the CDR3 is TGTGCCAGCAGCGCGTCGACGGAGATGTTCTCTGGGGCCAACGTCCTGACTTTC. Translation: CASSASTEMFSGANVLTF.

This chain connects TRBV27 to TRBJ1-1, with D possibly matching TRBD1 (6 bases). The germline CDR1 and CDR2 sequences are MNHEY and SMNVEV (reference sequence). The CDR3 has 14 residues. Trimming shortened V by 6 bases and J by 0 bases, and 11 bases separated the two germline ends. CDR3 sequence (DNA): TGTGCCAGCAGCAATCCAGGGGTGAACACTGAAGCTTTCTTT. It yields the protein CASSNPGVNTEAFF.

V usage is TRBV19 and J usage is TRBJ2-3; TRBD2 matches 8 bases. Looked up from germline, CDR1 is LNHDA and CDR2 is SQIVND (reference sequence). The V and J ends lost 5 bases and 3 bases, in that order; junction bases with no gene match: 4. The CDR3 extends over 14 amino acids. CDR3 region: CASSPRGGTDTQYF. DNA for the CDR3: TGTGCCAGTAGTCCCCGCGGGGGGACAGATACGCAGTATTTT.

The J gene is TRBJ2-3, the V gene TRBV5-4; 8 nucleotides align to TRBD1. The germline V gene has CDR1 SGHNT and CDR2 YYREEE (reference sequence). V lost 4 bases and J lost 2; bases outside the gene matches: 6. This CDR3 contains 15 residues. The CDR3 DNA follows: TGTGCCAGCAGCCTACCGGACAGGGCCACAGATACGCAGTATTTT. Protein sequence: CASSLPDRATDTQYF.

This chain uses TRBV6-4 with TRBJ1-6; a weak D match, TRBD1 (6 bases). Germline values: CDR1 MRHNA, CDR2 SNTAGT. The ends were cut back, 4 bases at V and 5 bases at J, with 12 bases in the middle. This CDR3 spans 15 amino acids. The CDR3 region has the DNA TGTGCCAGCAGTGCCGGGGACACTGATAATTCACCCCTCCACTTT. It codes for CASSAGDTDNSPLHF.

The chain joins TRBV7-9 to TRBJ2-5; 8 nucleotides match TRBD2. Unmatched junction bases numbered 11, after V lost 6 bases and J lost 5 bases. This CDR3 is 15 amino acids long. Germline lookup yields CDR1 SEHNR and CDR2 FQNEAQ (reference sequence). CDR3 residues: CASSRPGLVLETQYF. In nucleotides, the CDR3 is TGTGCCAGCAGTCGACCGGGACTAGTTTTGGAGACCCAGTACTTC. Drawing the rest from reference TRBV7-9 and TRBJ2-5, the complete variable domain is DTGVSQNPRHKITKRGQNVTFRCDPISEHNRLYWYRQTLGQGPEFLTYFQNEAQLEKSRLLSDRFSAERPKGSFSTLEIQRTEQGDSAMYLCASSRPGLVLETQYFGPGTRLLVL.

This chain connects TRBV6-2 or TRBV6-3 to TRBJ1-2, with TRBD1 matching 10 bases. Trimming at V came to 6 bases and at J to 7 bases, leaving 11 bases not matched to a gene. The CDR3 runs 15 residues. The germline gives CDR1 MNHEY, CDR2 SVGEGT. This chain's CDR3 is CASSSSTGGASGYTF. The CDR3 DNA is TGTGCCAGCAGCTCCTCGACAGGGGGCGCAAGTGGCTACACCTTC.

This clone was recorded only once. The chain links TRBV19 to TRBJ2-2; 8 positions match TRBD1. This CDR3 is 14 amino acids long. Germline trimming cut 5 bases from V and 5 bases from J; bases unmatched to any gene: 4. Germline-derived CDR1 and CDR2 are LNHDA and SQIVND (reference sequence). CDR3 DNA sequence: TGTGCCAGTAGTGTAAACAGGGGGACCGGGGAGCTGTTTTTT. Translated: CASSVNRGTGELFF.

The chain carries TRBV11-1 and TRBJ1-1; 8 nucleotides agree with TRBD1. The germline gives CDR1 SGHAT, CDR2 FQDESV (reference sequence). The CDR3 covers 15 residues. V gave up 1 base and J gave up 4 bases; unmatched junction bases: 5. As DNA, the CDR3 is TGTGCCAGCAGCTTAGAGGACAGGGATTCCACTGAAGCTTTCTTT. Residues: CASSLEDRDSTEAFF.

The chain couples TRBV6-5 to TRBJ1-2, with D perhaps TRBD1 (5 bases). This CDR3 spans 12 amino acids. CDR1 is MNHEY and CDR2 is SVGAGI in the germline V gene. Between the trimmed V and J ends, which lost 10 bases and 4 bases, there was a span of 13 bases. The CDR3 protein is CATSRGAYGYTF. In DNA form, the CDR3 reads TGTGCCACGAGTAGGGGCGCCTATGGCTACACCTTC.

Here the CDR3 reads CAIRDRGSENTEAFF. Written as DNA, the CDR3 is TGTGCCATCAGGGACAGGGGATCGGAGAACACTGAAGCTTTCTTT. The rearrangement links TRBV10-3 to TRBJ1-1; 9 nucleotides agree with TRBD1. Germline CDR1 reads ENHRY; CDR2 reads SYGVKD. The CDR3 loop spans 15 amino acids. Losses at the gene ends were 6 bases for V and 1 base for J; bases not matched to a gene: 6.